The 26 T cell receptor beta chains below were found in one sample sequenced in a study of chemoradiotherapy in HPV16-positive cancers. Some clones are missing from TCRdb's copy, which holds only in-frame ones; the method was immunoSEQ multiplex PCR. The sample holds over 13,000 clones, around 72% seen once. Sampling was carried out from a patient who underwent chemoradiotherapy. These receptors all stem from a human donor with HPV-associated anogenital cancer.

The table lists this clone with a count of one. The chain employs TRBV28 and TRBJ2-7; D may be TRBD1 (6 bases). Germline-derived CDR1 and CDR2 are MDHEN and SYDVKM. V was clipped by 4 bases and J by 0 bases, with 7 bases between them. The CDR3 is 13 amino acids. DNA of the CDR3: TGTGCCAGCAGTTACAGGGACTCCTACGAGCAGTACTTC. Encoded protein: CASSYRDSYEQYF.

V is TRBV5-4 and J is TRBJ2-5; possible D gene TRBD1, 6 bases. There are 13 residues in the CDR3. Per the germline V gene, CDR1 is SGHNT and CDR2 is YYREEE (reference sequence). The ends were cut back, 4 bases at V and 5 bases at J, with 12 bases in the middle. The CDR3 protein is CASSMNREETQYF. The DNA of the CDR3 is TGTGCCAGCAGCATGAACAGGGAGGAGACCCAGTACTTC.

The V call is TRBV6-6, the J call TRBJ1-5; D might be TRBD1 (5 bases). This CDR3 contains 14 residues. Germline CDR1 and CDR2: MNHNY and SVGAGI (reference sequence). Trimming removed 10 bases from V and 0 bases from J, with 13 bases in between. Written as DNA, the CDR3 is TGTGCCACCTTTAAGGGGTTTAGCAATCAGCCCCAGCATTTT. Translating gives CATFKGFSNQPQHF.

The rearrangement links TRBV5-1 to TRBJ1-2, with D perhaps matching TRBD1 (5 bases). V lost 1 base and J 8 bases, leaving 21 bases between the germline ends. This CDR3 has 16 amino acids. Germline CDR1 is SGHRS and CDR2 is YFSETQ. CDR3 sequence: CASSLLRDGESLGYTF. The CDR3, as DNA: TGCGCCAGCAGCTTGTTAAGGGACGGGGAGTCGTTGGGCTACACCTTC. Drawing the rest from reference TRBV5-1 and TRBJ1-2, the complete variable domain is KAGVTQTPRYLIKTRGQQVTLSCSPISGHRSVSWYQQTPGQGLQFLFEYFSETQRNKGNFPGRFSGRQFSNSRSEMNVSTLELGDSALYLCASSLLRDGESLGYTFGSGTRLTVV.

The rearrangement uses TRBV13 and TRBJ2-7; 11 bases match TRBD1. V was clipped by 3 bases and J by 7 bases; unmatched bases: 11. CDR1 PRHDT and CDR2 FYEKMQ come from the germline V gene (reference sequence). The CDR3 loop spans 16 amino acids. For the CDR3, the DNA is TGTGCCAGCAGCTTCTTTCCGGGACAGGGGGTGAAGGAGCAGTACTTC. The encoded protein is CASSFFPGQGVKEQYF.

The V gene is TRBV7-9, the J gene TRBJ2-3; tentatively, D is TRBD1 or TRBD2 (6 bases each). V was cut by 4 bases and J by 4 bases, with 15 bases left in between. Per the germline V gene, CDR1 is SEHNR and CDR2 is FQNEAQ (reference sequence). CDR3 length: 15 amino acids. This CDR3 reads CASSSERGASDTQYF. The CDR3 region has the DNA TGTGCCAGCAGCTCCGAAAGGGGGGCATCAGATACGCAGTATTTT.

The chain uses TRBV5-6 and TRBJ1-5, with a weak D call TRBD1 (6 bases). The ends were cut back, 4 bases at V and 5 bases at J, with 13 bases in the middle. The CDR3 contains 14 residues. Germline V gives CDR1 SGHDT, CDR2 YYEEEE. The CDR3 region is CASSKTGIDQPQHF. The CDR3 DNA reads as TGTGCCAGCAGCAAAACAGGGATCGATCAGCCCCAGCATTTT. Full variable domain (outside the CDR3, taken from reference TRBV5-6 and TRBJ1-5): DAGVTQSPTHLIKTRGQQVTLRCSPKSGHDTVSWYQQALGQGPQFIFQYYEEEERQRGNFPDRFSGHQFPNYSSELNVNALLLGDSALYLCASSKTGIDQPQHFGDGTRLSIL.

This clone was seen just once. V is TRBV2 and J is TRBJ1-1; D gene ambiguous. Germline CDR1 is SNHLY and CDR2 is FYNNEI. Trimming took 3 bases from V and 2 from J, leaving 10 bases between them. The CDR3 runs to 14 residues. CDR3 DNA sequence: TGTGCCAGCAGTGAGGTAGAGGGCAACACTGAAGCTTTCTTT. This sequence encodes CASSEVEGNTEAFF.

The chain combines TRBV10-3 with TRBJ1-1, with TRBD1 matching over 8 bases. This CDR3 has 16 residues. With 6 bases clipped from V and 0 bases from J, the junction kept 9 bases outside the gene matches. Germline-derived CDR1 and CDR2 are ENHRY and SYGVKD. This chain's CDR3 is CAISRTGRGLNTEAFF. CDR3 in DNA: TGTGCCATCAGCCGGACAGGGAGAGGGTTGAACACTGAAGCTTTCTTT.

The CDR3 sequence: CASSLSRGKTEAFF. CDR3 coding DNA: TGTGCCAGCAGTTTAAGCAGGGGTAAGACTGAAGCTTTCTTT. The rearrangement uses TRBV27 and TRBJ1-1; D might be TRBD1 (6 bases). The germline V and J ends were trimmed by 2 bases and 5 bases, with 12 bases remaining between them. CDR3 length: 14 amino acids. Germline loops: CDR1 MNHEY, CDR2 SMNVEV (reference sequence).

The chain joins TRBV19 to TRBJ1-2, with TRBD1 as a possible D gene (5 bases). V lost 5 bases to trimming and J lost 4 bases, with 17 bases between them. This CDR3 is built from 15 residues. Per germline, CDR1 LNHDA and CDR2 SQIVND (reference sequence). CDR3 region: CASSWATGAPYGYTF. As DNA, the CDR3 is TGTGCCAGTAGTTGGGCCACAGGTGCACCCTATGGCTACACCTTC. The variable domain in full, with the rest retrieved from reference TRBV19 and TRBJ1-2, is DGGITQSPKYLFRKEGQNVTLSCEQNLNHDAMYWYRQDPGQGLRLIYYSQIVNDFQKGDIAEGYSVSREKKESFPLTVTSAQKNPTAFYLCASSWATGAPYGYTFGSGTRLTVV.

This clone has a handful of counts. The chain combines TRBV20-1 with TRBJ2-7; D unresolved. V shed 6 bases and J shed 2 bases, with 8 bases lying between them. CDR3 length equals 11 residues. Germline V lookup: CDR1 DFQATT, CDR2 SNEGSKA (reference sequence). The CDR3 sequence is CSALKAYEQYF. As DNA, the CDR3 is TGCAGTGCACTCAAAGCCTACGAGCAGTACTTC.

The chain links TRBV7-9 to TRBJ1-6; no definite D call. The CDR3 totals 13 residues. CDR1 is SEHNR, CDR2 FQNEAQ, per germline (reference sequence). V lost 6 bases and J 5 bases, leaving 8 bases between the germline ends. CDR3 amino acids: CASSQDDNSPLHF. Written as DNA, the CDR3 is TGTGCCAGCAGTCAGGACGATAATTCACCCCTCCACTTT. Complete variable domain (other parts from reference TRBV7-9 and TRBJ1-6): DTGVSQNPRHKITKRGQNVTFRCDPISEHNRLYWYRQTLGQGPEFLTYFQNEAQLEKSRLLSDRFSAERPKGSFSTLEIQRTEQGDSAMYLCASSQDDNSPLHFGNGTRLTVT.

V gene TRBV14 combines with J gene TRBJ2-1; 10 nucleotides match TRBD2. This CDR3 has 15 amino acids. CDR1 is SGHDN and CDR2 is FVKESK in the germline V gene. The ends lost 4 bases at V and 2 bases at J; junction bases unmatched: 2. The CDR3 region has the DNA TGTGCCAGCAGCCTACTAGCGGGACCCTACAATGAGCAGTTCTTC. As protein: CASSLLAGPYNEQFF.

The rearrangement links TRBV15 to TRBJ1-4; no clear D. V gave up 1 base and J gave up 7 bases, with 7 bases separating them. This CDR3 is 13 amino acids long. Germline V CDR1 and CDR2: LNHNV, YYDKDF (reference sequence). The DNA of the CDR3 is TGTGCCACCAGCAGAGTCCCTTCTGAAAAACTGTTTTTT. It translates to CATSRVPSEKLFF.

This chain uses TRBV7-9 with TRBJ2-1, with 7 bases that match TRBD2. Germline V gene lookup returns CDR1 SEHNR and CDR2 FQNEAQ (reference sequence). CDR3 length equals 14 residues. The V segment lost 2 bases and the J segment 9 bases; nucleotides outside the gene matches: 7. The CDR3: CASSLTSAYGEQFF. The CDR3 DNA is TGTGCCAGCAGCTTAACTAGCGCTTACGGTGAGCAGTTCTTC.

For this clone: The junction departs from germline at one end; a sequencing error may be responsible. This chain's CDR3 is CASSLFSF. The CDR3 nucleotides read TGTGCCAGCAGTTTATTCTCCTTT. The J gene is TRBJ1-1, the V gene TRBV28; D gene unclear. The germline V gene encodes CDR1 MDHEN and CDR2 SYDVKM. The CDR3 covers 8 residues. Variable domain in full (rest from reference TRBV28 and TRBJ1-1): DVKVTQSSRYLVKRTGEKVFLECVQDMDHENMFWYRQDPGLGLRLIYFSYDVKMKEKGDIPEGYSVSREKKERFSLILESASTNQTSMYLCASSLFSFGQGTRLTVV.

The sample holds a few counts of this clone. The chain carries TRBV4-1 and TRBJ2-7, with 10 nucleotides matching TRBD1. J lost 7 bases, V lost 4 bases, and 13 bases had no gene match. The CDR3 is 16 residues long. Per the germline V gene, CDR1 is MGHRA and CDR2 is YSYEKL. CDR3 sequence: CASSPTVGTGVGEQYF. The CDR3 region has the DNA TGCGCCAGCAGCCCTACGGTCGGGACAGGGGTCGGGGAGCAGTACTTC.

CDR3 DNA: TGCAGCGTTGGGGGGCCCTCCTACGAGCAGTACTTC. As protein: CSVGGPSYEQYF. V and J are TRBV29-1 and TRBJ2-7, with D perhaps TRBD1 (6 bases). Germline CDR1 SQVTM, CDR2 ANQGSEA. The CDR3 covers 12 residues. V dropped 4 bases and J dropped 0 bases, with 7 bases sitting between them.

This chain connects TRBV10-3 to TRBJ1-2; D possibly corresponds to TRBD1 (6 bases). With 1 base removed from V and 8 bases from J, the gap between germline ends came to 14 bases. The CDR3 spans 14 residues. The V gene's germline CDR1 is ENHRY and CDR2 SYGVKD. CDR3: CAISELGRGDGYTF. The CDR3 DNA is TGTGCCATCAGTGAGTTAGGCAGGGGAGACGGCTACACCTTC.

The sample holds one count of this clone. The chain carries TRBV7-9 and TRBJ2-5; 7 nucleotides align to TRBD2. After removal of 3 bases from V and 4 bases from J, the junction contained 2 bases not matched to a gene. The CDR3 extends over 13 amino acids. Looked up from germline, CDR1 is SEHNR and CDR2 is FQNEAQ (reference sequence). CDR3 DNA: TGTGCCAGCAGCTTTGGGGGGGTAGAGACCCAGTACTTC. Its translation: CASSFGGVETQYF.

This clone was seen more than once but under ten times. The rearrangement uses TRBV7-9 and TRBJ2-3; 10 positions agree with TRBD1. The CDR3 sequence is 16 residues long. Unmatched junction bases numbered 8, after V lost 3 bases and J lost 5 bases. Germline V gene lookup returns CDR1 SEHNR and CDR2 FQNEAQ (reference sequence). CDR3 residues: CASSFRGTGVKDTQYF. The DNA of the CDR3 is TGTGCCAGCAGCTTTAGGGGGACAGGGGTTAAAGATACGCAGTATTTT. The variable domain in full, with the rest retrieved from reference TRBV7-9 and TRBJ2-3, is DTGVSQNPRHKITKRGQNVTFRCDPISEHNRLYWYRQTLGQGPEFLTYFQNEAQLEKSRLLSDRFSAERPKGSFSTLEIQRTEQGDSAMYLCASSFRGTGVKDTQYFGPGTRLTVL.

The chain couples TRBV6-1 to TRBJ1-1, with unresolved D. Trimming cost V 0 bases and J 4 bases, with 9 bases left between them. The CDR3 is 14 residues long. Germline assignment: CDR1 MNHNS and CDR2 SASEGT. The CDR3 nucleotides are TGTGCCAGCAGTGAAGCGCGAAGATCCACTGAAGCTTTCTTT. Amino acid sequence: CASSEARRSTEAFF.

The chain has TRBV7-2 and TRBJ1-3; 9 bases match TRBD1. V shed 5 bases and J 2 bases; nucleotides not matched to a gene: 7. CDR3 length: 16 residues. CDR1 is SGHTA, CDR2 FQGNSA, per germline. CDR3 DNA: TGTGCCAGCAGCCGATCCGGGACAGGGACTGGAAACACCATATATTTT. Translating gives CASSRSGTGTGNTIYF.

J is TRBJ1-5 and V is TRBV2; D might be TRBD1 (5 bases). CDR1 SNHLY and CDR2 FYNNEI come from the germline V gene. The CDR3 runs 14 residues. The germline V and J ends were trimmed by 7 bases and 7 bases, with 17 bases remaining between them. The CDR3: CASNPWGGGQPQHF. Here the CDR3 DNA reads TGTGCCAGCAACCCCTGGGGCGGGGGGCAGCCCCAGCATTTT.

The chain couples TRBV29-1 to TRBJ2-2, with 10 positions matching TRBD2. The CDR3 extends over 15 amino acids. Germline trimming cut 6 bases from V and 1 base from J; bases unmatched to any gene: 5. From germline, CDR1 is SQVTM and CDR2 ANQGSEA. CDR3 sequence (DNA): TGCAGCGTCCAAAGACTAGCGGGGAACACCGGGGAGCTGTTTTTT. Translation: CSVQRLAGNTGELFF.